This T cell receptor beta chain was recorded in a study of T cell repertoires in cytomegalovirus infection. TCRdb ran MiXCR on the reads and lists one entry per CDR3 protein. The sample contains about 160,000 distinct CDR3 sequences, about 20% of which appear only once. The germline V gene has CDR1 SGHDT and CDR2 YYEEEE. The CDR3 sequence is 17 residues long. The V gene lost 3 bases and the J gene lost 7 bases, with 20 bases spanning the gap. Ten or more counts support this clonotype. The antigen is undetermined. The sample here was CD8+ T cells from cultured PBMCs, taken from culture after CMV antigen stimulation. The V gene is TRBV5-6, the J gene TRBJ1-6; tentative D call: TRBD1 (6 bases). This receptor was identified in a human donor in good health (CMV status not recorded). Some clones in this sample may be carry-over from other donors' samples. The CDR3 region has the DNA TGTGCCAGCAGCTCCTACAGGGTTGGCGTTCAAAATTCACCCCTCCACTTT. This translates into CASSSYRVGVQNSPLHF.